The sequence of this TCR beta chain was determined in a study of cytomegalovirus exposure and HLA in healthy donors (dated by TCRdb to 2015 to 2018). Study-level background: In an earlier analysis of some 550 of the donors, 250 to 350 Gb of sequence data and 100 million or so unique TCR beta sequences from roughly 200 million T cells were reported. In a later genetic analysis, genome-wide SNP genotypes for about three fifths of the 666 donors were used, and that subset was treated as a discovery cohort. The later analysis used no new phenotypic data to find candidate immune exposures, relying instead on TCR beta sequences and their occurrence across donors. All discovery cohort repertoires had been generated using a single sequencing platform. A later analysis re-analyzed previously published TCR beta repertoires from about 730 donors and added high-resolution HLA genotyping to study TCR occurrence patterns. On average, around 230,000 unique TCR beta nucleotide sequences were sequenced per donor among a few hundred genotyped donors of the cohort, with around 19% of those sequences being non-productive. An earlier analysis of 587 of the donors applied high-throughput TCR beta sequencing to assess whether each TCR beta V gene segment acted as functional or pseudogenic. Several DR-DQ haplotypes were handled as single units for association and clustering, since linkage in the cohort was strong. The study profiled the T cell repertoires of under 850 subjects by immunosequencing and related them to cytomegalovirus serostatus. Roughly 320 gigabases of sequencing data and around 80 million unique TCR sequences made up an early release that covered approximately 650 HLA-typed donors. HLA typing included class I and class II loci at four-digit resolution. Donor age, sex, ethnicity and CMV serostatus were collected together with the repertoire data. Among the roughly 400 genotyped donors, about 85% belonged to the genetic ancestry cluster associated with self-reported Caucasian donors. The number of donors typed differed by locus, with roughly 629-640 for A, B, C, DRB1 and DQB1, around 520 for DQA1, about 610 for DPA1, and under 490 for DPB1. To predict cytomegalovirus infection status, the study combined high-throughput TCR immunosequencing, statistical association of individual TCRs with disease status, and machine learning. Besides the first cohort of around 700 subjects, a separate validation cohort made up of roughly 120 different subjects was used. The aim of the study was to test whether cataloging public T cell receptors could identify signatures of past pathogen exposure.

Library creation used the immunoSEQ multiplex PCR assay. For the multiplex PCR, a mixture combining 60 forward primers for TCR Vbeta segments and 13 reverse primers for TCR Jbeta segments was used. The CDR3 region of rearranged TCR beta genes was amplified from genomic DNA with a multiplex PCR assay. The amplified TCR beta libraries were sequenced on the Illumina HiSeq System as 87-base-pair reads. Concerning the study's data processing: A later analysis tallied 80 million to 95 million unique TCR beta chains across the 666 repertoires, and around 10 million of those chains were shared by two or more donors. Raw reads were error-corrected and collapsed into unique sequences with a nearest-neighbor algorithm that merged closely related sequences to remove PCR and sequencing errors. CDR3 sequences were aligned to IMGT reference sequences to assign V, D and J gene segments. For a sequence to be retained, a match of at least six nucleotides was required to both a V gene segment and a J gene segment. A rearrangement counted as productive if the CDR3 had no stop codons and remained in frame with V and J, and every other rearrangement counted as non-productive. Following IMGT convention, CDR3 was defined as the stretch from the second conserved V-encoded cysteine up to the conserved J-encoded phenylalanine. In an earlier analysis of 587 of the donors, sequences lacking an unambiguous match to a single V gene segment were excluded. In an earlier analysis of approximately 500 of the donors, a V segment was called functional when productive rearrangements were above 56.7%, and segregating when the standard deviation between donors exceeded 5%. A statistical classification framework was developed to diagnose cytomegalovirus status using the catalog of TCR beta chain sequences. In a later analysis, TCR nucleotide sequences were compared against IMGT/GENE-DB human TR gene sequences so that V and J genes could be assigned. The TCRdist pipeline was used in a later analysis to assign CDR3 sequences and most-parsimonious VDJ recombination scenarios. A later analysis defined each TCR beta chain by its CDR3 amino acid sequence plus V-gene family, and excluded reads lacking a unique V-gene family. In a later analysis, around 650 highly shared, low-generation-probability nucleotide sequences were removed to address suspected cross-contamination and a sequencing artifact. In a later analysis, a clonal expansion index was calculated for each public chain from normalized within-repertoire ranks of inferred template counts. In a later analysis, generation probabilities were computed with a VDJ recombination model fitted to out-of-frame rearrangements, and the resulting probabilities were checked against IGoR. A later analysis scored TCR-TCR, TCR-HLA and TCR-CMV co-occurrence with hypergeometric tests, applying a repertoire-size bias correction to TCR pairs. False discovery rates were estimated in a later analysis by permuting HLA or CMV assignments 20 times. A later analysis grouped co-occurring TCRs with DBSCAN, adding TCRdist sequence similarity when clustering within HLA-allele-positive subsets. Repertoires with fewer than 30,000 or more than 120,000 public chains were left out of co-occurrence clustering, as were five repertoires with anomalous nucleotide sharing. TCRdb mirrors the immuneACCESS table, restricted to in-frame sequences. Some clones are absent from its copies; in checked studies, under half trace to an unresolved V gene, and the reason for the others is unknown. That table is the source of V, J and clone size, and D and trimming were worked out from the DNA. The sample table contains about 160,000 clones; only one count was recorded for roughly 87% of them. The top ten clones comprise 4.1% of the sample.

Trimming costs V 6 bases and J 0 bases, and their ends lie 6 bases apart. Sequences SEHNR (CDR1) and FQNEAQ (CDR2) are obtained from the germline V gene (reference sequence). CDR3 length: 12 amino acids, cysteine to phenylalanine. The retained sequence is limited to the CDR3, 36 bases, with the frame set at the first base. Comments on this clone: Which antigen it targets is not known. Within one base of it there is no much larger clone, and no base qualities were kept.

The cohort was made up of approximately 670 healthy bone marrow donors. All cohort members were sampled while nominally healthy, although unrecorded immune exposures were likely present. The donor was CMV seropositive and was included in the group of 250 to 300 seropositive cohort members. Every donor gave a peripheral blood sample, and the peripheral blood mononuclear cells from that sample were used for TCR beta sequencing. The Qiagen DNeasy Blood Extraction Kit was used to extract genomic DNA from the blood cell samples. On the study overall, not on this receptor specifically: In an earlier analysis of 587 of the donors, most TCR beta V segments appeared in productive rearrangements about 87% or about 30% of the time, broadly matching IMGT annotations. A group of highly shared sequence variants was considered likely to be a technical artifact of the sequencing pipeline. According to the authors, the approach could potentially be generalized to other disease states and immunological phenotypes. Some IMGT-functional V segments, including TRBV6-2 and TRBV6-3, could not be told apart with the 87-base-pair reads, so those segments were excluded. Presence/absence analyses assumed roughly uniform sequencing depth across donors, an assumption that may not hold. The classifier was reported to diagnose cytomegalovirus status with high specificity and sensitivity in both the original cohort and the validation cohort. Linkage disequilibrium might explain the correlated functional status among segregating V segments, but an unknown experimental factor could not be ruled out. When HLA alleles, especially DR and DQ, strongly co-occurred, TCR associations were difficult to assign to individual alleles. For the cohort, immune exposure information was limited to CMV serostatus. A later analysis found that most CMV-associated TCR beta chains appeared HLA-restricted, with HLA associations seemingly driven largely by CMV exposure. In vitro tests confirmed that a few of the cytomegalovirus-associated TCR beta chains recognize cytomegalovirus antigens. According to a later analysis, parvovirus B19, influenza, CMV and Epstein-Barr virus appeared linked to several top co-occurrence clusters. The cohort was sequenced for TCR beta chains only, and without alpha or paired-chain data the features that could be detected were limited. HLA typing was unavailable for some donors at each locus, so association tests used only the typed subset. An association between a missense DCLRE1C variant and V-gene and J-gene trimming of TCR beta chains was found in a later genetic analysis and replicated in an independent cohort. In a later analysis, about 16,000 TCR beta sequences were associated with specific HLA alleles at a false discovery rate of 0.05. The study listed 150 to 200 TCR beta chains as associated with cytomegalovirus. Because counts were too low, about 15 rarely observed V segments, including chromosome 9 orphons, were left out of the earlier analysis of some 640 of the donors. Most TCR sequences were seen in very few donors, while some public TCRs were found in many individuals. In a later genetic analysis, fewer N-insertions in productive TCRs were reported among donors in an Asian-associated ancestry cluster than the roughly 670-donor mean. According to a later analysis, TCR association rates differed among HLA loci, with DRB1 alleles showing the most associated TCRs and HLA-C alleles showing the fewest. In a later analysis, HLA-associated TCR beta chains were found to be more clonally expanded and to have lower generation probabilities than equally common non-associated chains. A further reported finding was that TCR beta sequences accurately predicted the HLA-A and HLA-B alleles for most subjects in the first cohort.

The source is a middle-aged man in good health and CMV-seropositive. Recombination connected TRBV7-9 to TRBJ2-7; the D gene identity is not certain. Sequencing was performed on PBMCs. This receptor carries the CDR3 CASSQDSYEQYF. The DNA reads TGTGCCAGCAGTCAGGACTCCTACGAGCAGTACTTC.